This passage covers 30 T cell receptor beta chains from one sample sequenced in a study of T cell responses to AZD1222 COVID-19 vaccine. Sequencing was performed with immunoSEQ multiplex PCR; in TCRdb, only in-frame clones are kept and a portion is missing. This sample has about 59,000 clones, with 89% found just once. The sequencing used peripheral blood, collected 28 days after the second AZD1222 dose. The origin of the receptors is an adult who received the AZD1222 COVID-19 vaccine.

This rearrangement joins TRBV19 to TRBJ1-3; no firm D call. The CDR3 is 15 amino acids. Between the trimmed V and J ends, which lost 6 bases and 0 bases, there was a span of 12 bases. Germline loops: CDR1 LNHDA, CDR2 SQIVND (reference sequence). In nucleotides, the CDR3 is TGTGCCAGTAGACCCTTACTGAGCTCTGGAAACACCATATATTTT. Protein product: CASRPLLSSGNTIYF. The full variable domain, completed using reference TRBV19 and TRBJ1-3, is DGGITQSPKYLFRKEGQNVTLSCEQNLNHDAMYWYRQDPGQGLRLIYYSQIVNDFQKGDIAEGYSVSREKKESFPLTVTSAQKNPTAFYLCASRPLLSSGNTIYFGEGSWLTVV.

V and J are TRBV5-1 and TRBJ1-1, with D tentatively TRBD1 (6 bases). The CDR3 has 15 residues. V lost 4 bases and J 4 bases, leaving 17 bases between the germline ends. Germline CDR1 and CDR2: SGHRS and YFSETQ. The CDR3 spells CASSQQGLGRTEAFF. CDR3 nucleotide sequence: TGCGCCAGCAGCCAACAGGGTCTTGGGCGCACTGAAGCTTTCTTT.

This clone was seen only once. The chain joins TRBV19 to TRBJ2-4; no clear D gene. Germline assignment: CDR1 LNHDA and CDR2 SQIVND (reference sequence). V gave up 5 bases and J gave up 3 bases, with 8 bases separating them. The CDR3 is 13 residues long. The CDR3 reads CASSPVGKNIQYF. CDR3 sequence (DNA): TGTGCCAGTAGTCCAGTGGGCAAAAACATTCAGTACTTC.

The chain has TRBV28 and TRBJ2-5; D is unclear. This CDR3 contains 12 residues. V lost 7 bases to trimming and J lost 4 bases, with 10 bases between them. Per the germline V gene, CDR1 is MDHEN and CDR2 is SYDVKM. Written as DNA, the CDR3 is TGTGCCAGCAAGGAGAGAGCAGAGACCCAGTACTTC. Amino acids: CASKERAETQYF.

This chain joins TRBV10-3 and TRBJ2-1; D is ambiguous. V was pared by 2 bases and J by 3 bases, with 8 bases between. The germline gives CDR1 ENHRY, CDR2 SYGVKD. The CDR3 contains 14 residues. The CDR3 is CAISEGGIYNEQFF. Here the CDR3 DNA reads TGTGCCATCAGTGAGGGCGGAATCTACAATGAGCAGTTCTTC.

J is TRBJ1-6 and V is TRBV15; no reliable D call. Germline V gives CDR1 LNHNV, CDR2 YYDKDF (reference sequence). Trimming left V 4 bases short and J 8 bases short, with 9 bases between. This CDR3 spans 13 amino acids. The DNA of the CDR3 is TGTGCCACCAGCACCTTGGGGTATTCACCCCTCCACTTT. This translates into CATSTLGYSPLHF.

This sequence joins TRBV9 and TRBJ2-5; 9 nucleotides line up with TRBD1. There are 15 residues in the CDR3. Germline CDR1 reads SGDLS; CDR2 reads YYNGEE. V dropped 3 bases and J dropped 1; count of bases not matched to a gene: 4. This CDR3 reads CASSGLTGGQETQYF. CDR3 sequence (DNA): TGTGCCAGCAGCGGATTGACAGGGGGCCAAGAGACCCAGTACTTC.

V usage is TRBV6-5 and J usage is TRBJ1-1; unclear D gene. The CDR3 is 13 amino acids. With 6 bases removed from V and 0 bases from J, the gap between germline ends came to 8 bases. Germline CDR1 reads MNHEY; CDR2 reads SVGAGI. In DNA form, the CDR3 reads TGTGCCAGCAGAGTAGAGATGAACACTGAAGCTTTCTTT. Translation gives CASRVEMNTEAFF.

The CDR3 sequence is CASSGSGYEQYF. CDR3 bases: TGTGCCAGCAGCGGATCGGGGTACGAGCAGTACTTC. This chain uses TRBV11-2 with TRBJ2-7; D may be TRBD2 (5 bases). The CDR3 has 12 amino acids. The V and J ends lost 5 bases and 4 bases respectively, with 9 bases between them. CDR1 is SGHAT and CDR2 is FQNNGV in the germline V gene.

The chain recombines TRBV9 with TRBJ2-7; D call uncertain. This CDR3 region has 16 residues. Trimming pared 0 bases from V and 2 bases from J, leaving 15 bases between. Germline CDR1 and CDR2: SGDLS and YYNGEE. CDR3 DNA: TGTGCCAGCAGCGTAGGAGGTGTAGGGTTTCCCTACGAGCAGTACTTC. This sequence encodes CASSVGGVGFPYEQYF.

The CDR3 spells CASSLNGISYEQYF. In DNA form, the CDR3 reads TGTGCCAGCAGCTTAAACGGTATCTCCTACGAGCAGTACTTC. V and J are TRBV7-2 and TRBJ2-7; D not resolved. The CDR3 spans 14 residues. From germline, CDR1 is SGHTA and CDR2 FQGNSA. Trimming left V 2 bases short and J 0 bases short, with 8 bases between.

The chain employs TRBV7-9 and TRBJ1-2; 8 bases map to TRBD1. Germline-derived CDR1 and CDR2 are SEHNR and FQNEAQ (reference sequence). The length of the CDR3 is 15 residues. V gave up 7 bases and J gave up 3 bases; unmatched junction bases: 10. The CDR3 reads CASNLGQGVDYGYTF. DNA of the CDR3: TGTGCCAGCAATCTAGGACAGGGCGTGGACTATGGCTACACCTTC.

The genes are TRBV5-1 and TRBJ2-3, with TRBD2 identical over 9 bases. The CDR3 contains 15 residues. J gave up 0 bases and V 5 bases, and 4 bases lay outside the gene matches. Germline V gene sequence: CDR1 SGHRS, CDR2 YFSETQ. The CDR3: CASSEGLASTDTQYF. The CDR3 nucleotides read TGCGCCAGCAGTGAGGGACTAGCCAGCACAGATACGCAGTATTTT.

V and J are TRBV28 and TRBJ1-2; D possibly corresponds to TRBD1 (5 bases). The CDR3 contains 13 residues. V lost 4 bases, J lost 4 bases, and 10 bases lay in between. Germline V gene sequence: CDR1 MDHEN, CDR2 SYDVKM. In DNA, the CDR3 is TGTGCCAGCAGTTCCCGGGGGGGCTATGGCTACACCTTC. As protein: CASSSRGGYGYTF.

The J gene is TRBJ2-7, the V gene TRBV7-9; 9 bases fit TRBD2. This CDR3 has 19 residues. Germline V gene sequence: CDR1 SEHNR, CDR2 FQNEAQ (reference sequence). J lost 0 bases, V lost 1 base, and 13 bases had no gene match. CDR3 nucleotide sequence: TGTGCCAGCAGCTTAGGGGTGCGGGGGGGATCTCAACCCTCCTACGAGCAGTACTTC. The encoded protein is CASSLGVRGGSQPSYEQYF.

This sequence joins TRBV5-4 and TRBJ2-5; 8 nucleotides match TRBD2. The junction had 17 bases not matched to a gene; V was cut back by 4 bases and J by 6 bases. Looked up from germline, CDR1 is SGHNT and CDR2 is YYREEE (reference sequence). The CDR3 runs 17 residues. The CDR3 reads CASSRLGIAGRRKTQYF. CDR3 DNA sequence: TGTGCCAGCAGCCGATTGGGAATAGCGGGGAGGAGAAAGACCCAGTACTTC.

The V call is TRBV11-3, the J call TRBJ2-3; D gene ambiguous. Trimming cost V 1 base and J 7 bases, with 12 bases left between them. The CDR3 extends over 14 amino acids. Germline CDR1 reads SGHNT; CDR2 reads YENEEA. In nucleotides, the CDR3 is TGTGCCAGCAGCTTAGGTAGAGGTTCCTATACGCAGTATTTT. This gives the protein CASSLGRGSYTQYF. Combining the CDR3 with reference TRBV11-3 and TRBJ2-3 gives the whole variable domain EAGVVQSPRYKIIEKKQPVAFWCNPISGHNTLYWYLQNLGQGPELLIRYENEEAVDDSQLPKDRFSAERLKGVDSTLKIQPAELGDSAVYLCASSLGRGSYTQYFGPGTRLTVL.

On this clone: This sample also contains other DNA sequences that code for the same CDR3. The J gene is TRBJ1-2, the V gene TRBV7-9, with D possibly being TRBD1 (5 bases). V was cut by 5 bases and J by 5 bases, with 12 bases left in between. The CDR3 extends over 13 amino acids. CDR1 is SEHNR, CDR2 FQNEAQ, per germline (reference sequence). The CDR3 nucleotides read TGTGCCAGCAGCCTCGACAGCTTTTATGGCTACACCTTC. Protein: CASSLDSFYGYTF.

The chain is built from TRBV29-1 and TRBJ2-5; 7 bases agree with TRBD1. Germline CDR1 SQVTM, CDR2 ANQGSEA. The CDR3 is 13 residues long. V shed 4 bases and J 5 bases; nucleotides not matched to a gene: 7. CDR3 coding DNA: TGCAGCGTTGGTAAGGGGGCCGTGGAGACCCAGTACTTC. Protein product: CSVGKGAVETQYF.

This chain uses TRBV24-1 with TRBJ1-2, with D unclear. Between the trimmed V and J ends, which lost 5 bases and 6 bases, there was a span of 15 bases. Germline CDR1 and CDR2: KGHDR and SFDVKD. The CDR3 sequence is 14 residues long. CDR3 protein: CATSASRFWNGYTF. CDR3 in DNA: TGTGCCACCAGTGCGTCCAGGTTTTGGAATGGCTACACCTTC.

This chain links TRBV27 with TRBJ2-4; unclear D gene. V lost 5 bases and J lost 0, with 14 bases in between. The CDR3 is 16 amino acids. CDR1 and CDR2 from the germline V gene are MNHEY and SMNVEV (reference sequence). The CDR3 coding sequence is TGTGCCAGCAGTAGGGTCGGACCGATAGCCAAAAACATTCAGTACTTC. This encodes CASSRVGPIAKNIQYF.

This clone was seen a handful of times. The chain combines TRBV27 with TRBJ1-1; TRBD1 matches 11 bases. CDR3 size: 15 residues. V trimming: 7 bases; J trimming: 4 bases; junction bases outside the gene matches: 8. Germline V gene lookup returns CDR1 MNHEY and CDR2 SMNVEV (reference sequence). The CDR3 region is CASNKDRGLGTEAFF. CDR3 DNA: TGTGCCAGCAATAAGGACAGGGGGCTGGGCACTGAAGCTTTCTTT.

This clone was detected only once. The chain couples TRBV2 to TRBJ2-3; 11 bases agree with TRBD1. This CDR3 contains 15 residues. Germline CDR1 and CDR2: SNHLY and FYNNEI. The ends lost 7 bases at V and 1 base at J; junction bases unmatched: 4. CDR3 sequence reads: CASTRDRGGTDTQYF. The CDR3 DNA sequence: TGTGCCAGCACCAGGGACAGGGGGGGCACAGATACGCAGTATTTT.

This chain connects TRBV30 to TRBJ2-7, with D maybe TRBD1 (7 bases). This CDR3 is built from 13 residues. CDR1 GTSNPN and CDR2 SVGIG come from the germline V gene (reference sequence). The ends were cut back, 5 bases at V and 1 base at J, with 12 bases in the middle. CDR3 coding DNA: TGTGCCTGGGGGGGGACAGTTTCCTACGAGCAGTACTTC. It encodes CAWGGTVSYEQYF. Combining the CDR3 with reference TRBV30 and TRBJ2-7 gives the whole variable domain SQTIHQWPATLVQPVGSPLSLECTVEGTSNPNLYWYRQAAGRGLQLLFYSVGIGQISSEVPQNLSASRPQDRQFILSSKKLLLSDSGFYLCAWGGTVSYEQYFGPGTRLTVT.

The chain recombines TRBV29-1 with TRBJ1-2; D perhaps matches TRBD1 (6 bases). Trimming removed 0 bases from V and 9 bases from J, with 20 bases in between. Germline V gene data show CDR1 as SQVTM and CDR2 as ANQGSEA. This CDR3 has 15 residues. Written as DNA, the CDR3 is TGCAGCGTTGAAGATCGGGGTACAGGGTATGGTAGCTACACCTTC. Its protein is CSVEDRGTGYGSYTF.

V and J are TRBV5-4 and TRBJ2-2; 9 bases are a match to TRBD2. There are 16 residues in the CDR3. Germline V gives CDR1 SGHNT, CDR2 YYREEE (reference sequence). With V trimmed by 2 bases and J by 5 bases, 7 bases remained unmatched. The CDR3 loop reads CASSLRLAGGTGELFF. CDR3 coding DNA: TGTGCCAGCAGCTTACGGCTGGCGGGAGGGACCGGGGAGCTGTTTTTT.

This clone was seen just once. The chain carries TRBV6-5 and TRBJ1-4, with 10 bases identical to TRBD1. Germline values: CDR1 MNHEY, CDR2 SVGAGI. This CDR3 contains 15 residues. The junction had 8 bases not matched to a gene; V was cut back by 5 bases and J by 8 bases. The CDR3 bases are TGTGCCAGCAGTCCAGGGACAGGGGTGGGGGAAAAACTGTTTTTT. The encoded protein is CASSPGTGVGEKLFF.

The chain joins TRBV6-5 to TRBJ2-7; D is undetermined. Trimming left V 6 bases short and J 2 bases short, with 14 bases between. The germline V gene has CDR1 MNHEY and CDR2 SVGAGI. The CDR3 runs 14 residues. Here the CDR3 reads CASRSTAVTYEQYF. The DNA of the CDR3 is TGTGCCAGCAGATCCACGGCAGTGACCTACGAGCAGTACTTC.

In DNA form, the CDR3 reads TGTGCCAGCAGCGTAGGGGGGTATAATTCACCCCTCCACTTT. Translating it yields CASSVGGYNSPLHF. The genes are TRBV7-3 and TRBJ1-6; D is possibly TRBD1 (6 bases). The CDR3 totals 14 residues. Germline V gives CDR1 SGHTA, CDR2 FQGTGA. The ends were cut back, 5 bases at V and 4 bases at J, with 9 bases in the middle.

The chain links TRBV2 to TRBJ1-6, with D perhaps matching TRBD1 (5 bases). V lost 8 bases and J lost 7, with 12 bases in between. Germline lookup yields CDR1 SNHLY and CDR2 FYNNEI. The CDR3 totals 13 residues. As DNA, the CDR3 is TGTGCCAGCCTGGACACCGTCAATTCACCCCTCCACTTT. Amino acid sequence: CASLDTVNSPLHF.